The T cell receptor (beta chain) described here comes from a study of blood T cell repertoires in COVID-19. Per the study methods: Estimation of nucleated cell counts was performed using reference gene primer amplification. Here immunoSEQ multiplex PCR was the method, and the copy in TCRdb shows in-frame clones only, minus some. The V and J calls and the clone size are those of that table, but D and trimming were determined from the DNA. The sample comprises 250,000 to 300,000 clones, over 80% of which are singletons, and around 1.3% rests with the top ten. The CDR3 runs to 11 residues. V lost 5 bases and J 5 bases, leaving 6 bases between the germline ends. Germline values: CDR1 SGHTA, CDR2 FQGNSA.

Sequenced: PBMCs or T cells enriched from blood (not recorded which). V is TRBV7-2 and J is TRBJ2-5; D remains unclear. This TCR was sampled from a human donor in a cohort exposed to, infected with or recovered from COVID-19 (not recorded which). The donor label of this sample is uncertain. The CDR3 loop reads CASSVEETQYF. The CDR3, as DNA: TGTGCCAGCAGCGTTGAGGAGACCCAGTACTTC.